The following is a TCR beta chain sequence with its context. With 1 base clipped from V and 6 bases from J, the junction kept 7 bases outside the gene matches. Germline V gene sequence: CDR1 SGHAT, CDR2 FQNNGV. The length of the CDR3 is 15 residues. Clones were read by immunoSEQ multiplex PCR, and TCRdb kept only the in-frame ones, dropping some. The sample yields roughly 120,000 clones, less than 75% seen once. The data belong to a study of blood T cell repertoires in COVID-19. Study-wide background: There were acute and convalescent COVID-19 samples, and they came from the United States, Italy and Spain.

The chain carries TRBV11-2 and TRBJ2-5; 8 nucleotides line up with TRBD2. This clonotype originated in a human donor with acute or convalescent COVID-19. The donor label of this sample is uncertain. The specimen was peripheral blood. The chain's CDR3 is CASSLGGSGEQTQYF. The DNA of the CDR3 is TGTGCCAGCAGCTTAGGAGGTAGCGGGGAACAGACCCAGTACTTC.